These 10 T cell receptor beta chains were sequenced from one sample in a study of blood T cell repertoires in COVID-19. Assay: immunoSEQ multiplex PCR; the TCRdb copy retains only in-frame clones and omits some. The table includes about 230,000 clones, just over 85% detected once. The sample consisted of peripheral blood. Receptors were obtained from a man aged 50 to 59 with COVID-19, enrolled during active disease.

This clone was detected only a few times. CDR3 sequence reads: CASSYSRWEPSVSGELFF. The CDR3 bases are TGTGCCAGCAGTTACTCGAGGTGGGAGCCCTCCGTGTCCGGGGAGCTGTTTTTT. The chain links TRBV6-2 or TRBV6-3 to TRBJ2-2; D is possibly TRBD2 (5 bases). V dropped 0 bases and J dropped 6 bases, with 20 bases sitting between them. This CDR3 region has 18 residues. The germline gives CDR1 MNHEY, CDR2 SVGEGT.

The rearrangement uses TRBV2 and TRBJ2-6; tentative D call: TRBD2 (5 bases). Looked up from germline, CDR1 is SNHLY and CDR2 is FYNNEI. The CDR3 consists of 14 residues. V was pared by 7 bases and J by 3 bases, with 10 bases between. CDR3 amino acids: CASTLGDGANVLTF. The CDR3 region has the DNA TGTGCCAGCACTCTGGGAGATGGGGCCAACGTCCTGACTTTC.

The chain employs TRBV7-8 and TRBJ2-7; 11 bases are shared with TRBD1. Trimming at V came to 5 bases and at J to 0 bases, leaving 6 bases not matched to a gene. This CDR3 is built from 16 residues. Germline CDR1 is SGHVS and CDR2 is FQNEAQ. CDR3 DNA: TGTGCCAGCAGCGAGGACAGGGGGCTTTCCTCCTACGAGCAGTACTTC. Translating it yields CASSEDRGLSSYEQYF.

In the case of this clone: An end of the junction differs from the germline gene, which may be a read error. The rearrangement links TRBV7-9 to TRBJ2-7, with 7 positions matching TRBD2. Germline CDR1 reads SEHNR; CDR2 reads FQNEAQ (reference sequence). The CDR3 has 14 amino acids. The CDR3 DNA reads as TGTGCCAGCAGTAAAGCGGGGTCGATGTACGTGCAGTACTTC. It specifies CASSKAGSMYVQYF.

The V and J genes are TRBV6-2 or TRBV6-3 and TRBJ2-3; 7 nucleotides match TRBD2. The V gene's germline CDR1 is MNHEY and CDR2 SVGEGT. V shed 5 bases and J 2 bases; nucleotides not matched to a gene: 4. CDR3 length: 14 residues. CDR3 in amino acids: CASSRTSLTDTQYF. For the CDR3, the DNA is TGTGCCAGCAGTCGGACTAGTCTCACAGATACGCAGTATTTT.

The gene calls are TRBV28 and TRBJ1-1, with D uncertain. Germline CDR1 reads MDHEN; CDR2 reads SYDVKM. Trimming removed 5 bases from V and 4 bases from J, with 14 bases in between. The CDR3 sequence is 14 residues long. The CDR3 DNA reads TGTGCCAGCAGTCCCTACGGGGTGAGCACTGAAGCTTTCTTT. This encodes CASSPYGVSTEAFF.

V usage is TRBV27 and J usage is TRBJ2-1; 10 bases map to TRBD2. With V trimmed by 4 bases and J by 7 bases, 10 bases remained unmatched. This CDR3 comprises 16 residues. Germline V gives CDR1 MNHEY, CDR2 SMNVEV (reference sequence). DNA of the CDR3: TGTGCCAGCAGTTCTTTAGCGGGAGGTGCATGGAATGAGCAGTTCTTC. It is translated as CASSSLAGGAWNEQFF.

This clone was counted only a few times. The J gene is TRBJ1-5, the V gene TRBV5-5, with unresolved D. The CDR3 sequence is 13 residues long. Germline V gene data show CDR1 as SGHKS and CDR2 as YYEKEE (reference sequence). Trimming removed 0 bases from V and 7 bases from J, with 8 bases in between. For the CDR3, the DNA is TGTGCCAGCAGCTTGGAGGCAGGCCAGCCCCAGCATTTT. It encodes CASSLEAGQPQHF.

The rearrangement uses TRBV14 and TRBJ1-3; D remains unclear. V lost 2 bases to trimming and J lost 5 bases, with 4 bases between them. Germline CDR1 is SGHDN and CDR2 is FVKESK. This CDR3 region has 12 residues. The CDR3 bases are TGTGCCAGCAGCCAACCTCGAAACACCATATATTTT. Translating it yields CASSQPRNTIYF.

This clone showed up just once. The CDR3 reads CASSPGQGPYGYTF. The DNA for the CDR3 is TGTGCCAGCAGCCCGGGACAGGGACCCTATGGCTACACCTTC. The chain joins TRBV7-2 to TRBJ1-2; the match to TRBD1 covers 9 bases. Germline trimming cut 5 bases from V and 4 bases from J; bases unmatched to any gene: 5. CDR1 is SGHTA and CDR2 is FQGNSA in the germline V gene. The CDR3 has 14 amino acids.